Below are 3 T cell receptor beta chains sequenced from a single sample in a study of T-cell reconstitution after alpha-beta-depleted transplantation in children. The TCRbeta library was prepared with unique molecular identifiers. Via MiXCR, TCRdb re-called the PCR reads, giving one row per CDR3 protein. The table shows 750,000 to 950,000 distinct CDR3 sequences, with around 17% occurring only once. The source material was PBMCs, mostly from graft donor cells, sampled 360 days after TCRalphabeta/CD19-depleted stem cell transplant. The source is a male patient younger than 18 who had a stem cell transplant for acute lymphoblastic leukemia, so the T cells may come from the graft donor.

This chain joins TRBV20-1 and TRBJ2-7, with 10 bases aligning to TRBD2. Germline CDR1 is DFQATT and CDR2 is SNEGSKA (reference sequence). The CDR3 has 14 amino acids. V was clipped by 1 base and J by 7 bases; unmatched bases: 7. The CDR3, as DNA: TGCAGTGCTAGAGTGCTAGCGGGAGCTTGGGAGCAGTACTTC. Protein product: CSARVLAGAWEQYF.

This clonotype was counted between two and nine times. V usage is TRBV5-1 and J usage is TRBJ2-3; 7 bases align to TRBD1. CDR3 length: 16 residues. V was clipped by 2 bases and J by 4 bases; unmatched bases: 10. Germline V CDR1 and CDR2: SGHRS, YFSETQ. The CDR3, as DNA: TGCGCCAGCAGCTTTCGACAGGGTGGGAAATCAGATACGCAGTATTTT. Amino acids: CASSFRQGGKSDTQYF.

At least ten counts were recorded for this clonotype. V is TRBV25-1 and J is TRBJ2-1; D gene uncertain. Germline CDR1 reads MGHDK; CDR2 reads SYGVNS. Trimming shortened V by 5 bases and J by 3 bases, and 8 bases separated the two germline ends. The CDR3 is made up of 13 amino acids. The CDR3 DNA reads as TGTGCCAGCAGTACGTACCACTACAATGAGCAGTTCTTC. It codes for CASSTYHYNEQFF.